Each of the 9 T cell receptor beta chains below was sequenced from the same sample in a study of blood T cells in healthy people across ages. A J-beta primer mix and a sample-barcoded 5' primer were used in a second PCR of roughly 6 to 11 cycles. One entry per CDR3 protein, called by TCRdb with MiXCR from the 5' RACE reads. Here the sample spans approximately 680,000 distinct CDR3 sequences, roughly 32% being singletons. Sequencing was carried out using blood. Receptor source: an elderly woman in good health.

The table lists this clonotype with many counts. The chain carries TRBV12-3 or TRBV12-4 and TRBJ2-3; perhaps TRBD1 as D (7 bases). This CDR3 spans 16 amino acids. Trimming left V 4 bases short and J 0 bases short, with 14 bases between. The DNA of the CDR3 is TGTGCCAGCAGTTCGCCGACAGGGAGGAGCACAGATACGCAGTATTTT. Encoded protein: CASSSPTGRSTDTQYF.

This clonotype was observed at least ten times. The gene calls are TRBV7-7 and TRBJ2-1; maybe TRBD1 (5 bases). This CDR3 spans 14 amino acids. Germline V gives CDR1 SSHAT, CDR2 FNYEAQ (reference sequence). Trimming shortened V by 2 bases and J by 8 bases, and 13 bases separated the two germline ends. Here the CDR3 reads CASSLQAGFDEQFF. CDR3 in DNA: TGTGCCAGCAGCTTACAGGCAGGGTTTGATGAGCAGTTCTTC.

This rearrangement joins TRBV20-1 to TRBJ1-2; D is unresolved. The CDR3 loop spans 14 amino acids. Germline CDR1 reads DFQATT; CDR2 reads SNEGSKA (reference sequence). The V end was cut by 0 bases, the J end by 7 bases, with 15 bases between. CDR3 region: CSARDPGDYGGYTF. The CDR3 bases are TGCAGTGCTAGAGACCCAGGAGACTACGGTGGCTACACCTTC.

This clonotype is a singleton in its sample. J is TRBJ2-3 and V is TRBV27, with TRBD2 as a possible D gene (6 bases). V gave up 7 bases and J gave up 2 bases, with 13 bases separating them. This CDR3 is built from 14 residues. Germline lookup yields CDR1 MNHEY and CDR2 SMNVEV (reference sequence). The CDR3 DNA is TGTGCCAGCACTTCGGGACTCAACACAGATACGCAGTATTTT. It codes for CASTSGLNTDTQYF.

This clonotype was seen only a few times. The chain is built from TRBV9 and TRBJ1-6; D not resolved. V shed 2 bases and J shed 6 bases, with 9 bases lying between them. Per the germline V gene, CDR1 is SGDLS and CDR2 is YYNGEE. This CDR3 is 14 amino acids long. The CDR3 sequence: CASSVGQLNSPLHF. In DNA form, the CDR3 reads TGTGCCAGCAGCGTGGGCCAGCTTAATTCACCCCTCCACTTT.

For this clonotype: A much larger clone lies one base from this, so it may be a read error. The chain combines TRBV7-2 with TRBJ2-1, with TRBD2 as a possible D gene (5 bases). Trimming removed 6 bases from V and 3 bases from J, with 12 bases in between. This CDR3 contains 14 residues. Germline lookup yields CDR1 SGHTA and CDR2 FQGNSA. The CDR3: CASRFPTSYNEQFF. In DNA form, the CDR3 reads TGTGCCAGCAGGTTCCCAACTAGCTACAATGAGCAGTTCTTC.

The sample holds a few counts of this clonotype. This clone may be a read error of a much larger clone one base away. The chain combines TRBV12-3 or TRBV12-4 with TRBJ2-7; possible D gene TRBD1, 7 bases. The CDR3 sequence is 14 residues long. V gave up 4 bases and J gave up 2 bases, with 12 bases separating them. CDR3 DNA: TGTGCCAGCAGTTGGGGGGACAGAACCTACGAGCAGTACTTC. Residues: CASSWGDRTYEQYF.

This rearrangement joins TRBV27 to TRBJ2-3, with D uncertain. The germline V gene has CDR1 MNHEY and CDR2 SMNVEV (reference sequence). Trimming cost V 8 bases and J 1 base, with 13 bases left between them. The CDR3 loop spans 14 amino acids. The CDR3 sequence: CASARRLGTDTQYF. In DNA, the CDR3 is TGTGCCAGCGCTAGGCGGTTGGGCACAGATACGCAGTATTTT.

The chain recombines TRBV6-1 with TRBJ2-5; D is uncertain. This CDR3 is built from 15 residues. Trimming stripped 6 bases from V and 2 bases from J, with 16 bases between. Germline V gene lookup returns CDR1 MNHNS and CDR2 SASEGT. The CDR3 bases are TGTGCCAGCAGGATGGAGTTTCGGCAGCAAGAGACCCAGTACTTC. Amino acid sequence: CASRMEFRQQETQYF.